This TCR beta chain was identified during a study of T cell changes during pregnancy in multiple sclerosis. Germline values: CDR1 LGHNT, CDR2 FRNRAP. Unmatched junction bases numbered 26, after V lost 3 bases and J lost 8 bases. The CDR3 is 22 amino acids. Assay: immunoSEQ multiplex PCR; the TCRdb copy retains only in-frame clones and omits some. Of around 33,000 clones in the sample, roughly 90% were seen once. The TCR sequence derives from a female donor with multiple sclerosis, enrolled in a pregnancy study. Sample: CD8+ T cells from peripheral blood mononuclear cells, taken in the third trimester of pregnancy. The J gene is TRBJ2-1, the V gene TRBV12-5, with 12 bases matching TRBD1. CDR3 nucleotide sequence: TGTGCTAGTGGTTTTTTCCTGCACGGGACAGGGGGCGGCGTGGGGACCCCGGATGAGCAGTTCTTC. This sequence encodes CASGFFLHGTGGGVGTPDEQFF. Variable domain in full (rest from reference TRBV12-5 and TRBJ2-1): DARVTQTPRHKVTEMGQEVTMRCQPILGHNTVFWYRQTMMQGLELLAYFRNRAPLDDSGMPKDRFSAEMPDATLATLKIQPSEPRDSAVYFCASGFFLHGTGGGVGTPDEQFFGPGTRLTVL.